The 22 T cell receptor beta chains presented below share a single source sample, sequenced in a study of T cells in Graves' hyperthyroidism and ophthalmopathy. Amplified TCR beta CDR3 regions came from RNA transcripts. With the HTBI primer set, the TCR CDR3 went through a first round of RT-PCR. TCRdb used MiXCR to reprocess the multiplex PCR reads, holding one entry per CDR3 protein. The profile shows hundreds of thousands of distinct CDR3 sequences, over 13% of them singletons. The sequencing input was blood. The receptors here all came from a man aged 50 or older with Graves' ophthalmopathy.

At least ten counts were recorded for this clonotype. This chain joins TRBV28 and TRBJ2-7; D not resolved. Deletions cut 2 bases from V and 3 bases from J, with 11 bases between. CDR3 length: 14 residues. Per the germline V gene, CDR1 is MDHEN and CDR2 is SYDVKM. CDR3 bases: TGTGCCAGCAGTTTAACGATAGACCTCTACGAGCAGTACTTC. This encodes CASSLTIDLYEQYF.

This chain joins TRBV6-5 and TRBJ1-5; D remains ambiguous. In germline, CDR1 is MNHEY, CDR2 SVGAGI. This CDR3 comprises 15 residues. V was shortened by 4 bases and J by 3 bases, with 13 bases between the two germline ends. The DNA for the CDR3 is TGTGCCAGCAGTTCTATTCAGGACCCCAATCAGCCCCAGCATTTT. It codes for CASSSIQDPNQPQHF.

V is TRBV20-1 and J is TRBJ1-2; maybe TRBD1 (6 bases). The ends were cut back, 4 bases at V and 3 bases at J, with 18 bases in the middle. From germline, CDR1 is DFQATT and CDR2 SNEGSKA (reference sequence). The CDR3 is 15 residues long. CDR3 in amino acids: CSATQGAEGYYGYTF. The CDR3 DNA sequence: TGCAGTGCTACACAGGGCGCCGAGGGATACTATGGCTACACCTTC.

This chain links TRBV9 with TRBJ1-2; D is undetermined. This CDR3 is 14 amino acids long. V was trimmed by 3 bases and J by 10 bases, leaving 19 bases between them. Germline V gives CDR1 SGDLS, CDR2 YYNGEE. CDR3 bases: TGTGCCAGCAGCGGCATAGAAGGAATTCATGACTACACCTTC. This codes for CASSGIEGIHDYTF.

This clonotype was recorded many times. The chain links TRBV28 to TRBJ1-2; no firm D call. The CDR3 consists of 14 residues. Germline-derived CDR1 and CDR2 are MDHEN and SYDVKM. Trimming left V 4 bases short and J 7 bases short, with 16 bases between. CDR3 sequence: CASSSLGLSGGYTF. The CDR3 nucleotides are TGTGCCAGCAGTTCTCTCGGGCTGTCAGGTGGCTACACCTTC.

This clonotype came up a few times. This chain connects TRBV9 to TRBJ1-1; TRBD1 might be the D (5 bases). The CDR3 has 13 residues. From germline, CDR1 is SGDLS and CDR2 YYNGEE. The V gene lost 0 bases and the J gene lost 4 bases, with 7 bases spanning the gap. CDR3 residues: CASSVEGVTEAFF. CDR3 bases: TGTGCCAGCAGCGTAGAAGGGGTCACTGAAGCTTTCTTT. Full variable domain (remainder filled in from reference TRBV9 and TRBJ1-1): DSGVTQTPKHLITATGQRVTLRCSPRSGDLSVYWYQQSLDQGLQFLIQYYNGEERAKGNILERFSAQQFPDLHSELNLSSLELGDSALYFCASSVEGVTEAFFGQGTRLTVV.

At least ten counts were recorded for this clonotype. The V gene is TRBV6-1, the J gene TRBJ1-1; no clear D gene. Germline CDR1 and CDR2: MNHNS and SASEGT. The V gene lost 2 bases and the J gene lost 8 bases, with 6 bases spanning the gap. CDR3 length equals 11 residues. CDR3 DNA sequence: TGTGCCAGCAGTGAAATCCAAGAAGCTTTCTTT. Encoded protein: CASSEIQEAFF.

The V gene is TRBV5-1, the J gene TRBJ2-1; 10 bases line up with TRBD2. The length of the CDR3 is 17 residues. The V gene end was trimmed by 0 bases and the J gene end by 0 bases; junction bases not matched to a gene: 3. Germline CDR1 is SGHRS and CDR2 is YFSETQ. The chain's CDR3 is CASSLGAGGSSYNEQFF. For the CDR3, the DNA is TGCGCCAGCAGCTTGGGAGCGGGAGGGTCCTCCTACAATGAGCAGTTCTTC.

In its sample, this clonotype was seen many times. This chain links TRBV30 with TRBJ2-5; D remains unclear. The length of the CDR3 is 12 residues. The ends were cut back, 2 bases at V and 7 bases at J, with 11 bases in the middle. Looked up from germline, CDR1 is GTSNPN and CDR2 is SVGIG (reference sequence). CDR3 DNA sequence: TGTGCCTGGAGTAATGACCCGGGGACCCAGTACTTC. Amino acid sequence: CAWSNDPGTQYF.

In its sample, this clonotype was seen many times. The J gene is TRBJ2-5, the V gene TRBV20-1, with TRBD2 identical over 13 bases. This CDR3 contains 14 residues. Germline CDR1 reads DFQATT; CDR2 reads SNEGSKA (reference sequence). J lost 5 bases, V lost 6 bases, and 6 bases had no gene match. DNA for the CDR3: TGCAGTGCGCCGGGACTAGCGGGAAGGGAGACCCAGTACTTC. It encodes CSAPGLAGRETQYF.

Only a few counts were recorded for this clonotype. The chain carries TRBV28 and TRBJ2-2, with a tentative D call TRBD2 (5 bases). V was clipped by 7 bases and J by 4 bases, with 16 bases between them. Germline assignment: CDR1 MDHEN and CDR2 SYDVKM. The CDR3 contains 15 residues. The CDR3 is CASTLARGGTGELFF. The CDR3, as DNA: TGTGCCAGCACCTTAGCGAGAGGCGGCACCGGGGAGCTGTTTTTT.

This clonotype was found many times. The genes are TRBV12-3 or TRBV12-4 and TRBJ2-3; the match to TRBD1 covers 9 bases. The V gene end was trimmed by 5 bases and the J gene end by 4 bases; junction bases not matched to a gene: 7. The CDR3 contains 15 residues. This CDR3 is CASSEGTGRSDTQYF. DNA for the CDR3: TGTGCCAGCAGTGAAGGGACAGGGAGGTCAGATACGCAGTATTTT.

The chain links TRBV10-3 to TRBJ1-2; weak D call: TRBD1 (5 bases). The CDR3 has 15 amino acids. V lost 3 bases and J lost 0, with 11 bases in between. CDR1 and CDR2 from the germline V gene are ENHRY and SYGVKD. CDR3 in DNA: TGTGCCATCAGTGACGGGGCTACAGCTAACTATGGCTACACCTTC. Its protein product is CAISDGATANYGYTF.

This clonotype was detected many times. The chain has TRBV11-3 and TRBJ2-3; 16 bases line up with TRBD2. Germline values: CDR1 SGHNT, CDR2 YENEEA. The ends lost 2 bases at V and 5 bases at J; junction bases unmatched: 4. The CDR3 extends over 17 amino acids. DNA of the CDR3: TGTGCCAGCAGCTTATCCGGGACTAGCGGGAGGGGAGATACGCAGTATTTT. Translated, it gives CASSLSGTSGRGDTQYF.

This sequence joins TRBV11-3 and TRBJ2-1; D remains ambiguous. Trimming cost V 5 bases and J 5 bases, with 10 bases left between them. This CDR3 spans 13 amino acids. The germline V gene encodes CDR1 SGHNT and CDR2 YENEEA. The CDR3 reads CASSGGPDNEQFF. The CDR3 bases are TGTGCCAGCAGCGGTGGGCCCGACAATGAGCAGTTCTTC.

This clonotype turned up a few times. The chain carries TRBV20-1 and TRBJ2-3, with 7 positions matching TRBD1. Germline V CDR1 and CDR2: DFQATT, SNEGSKA (reference sequence). After removal of 0 bases from V and 4 bases from J, the junction contained 7 bases not matched to a gene. CDR3 length: 15 amino acids. The CDR3 region is CSARDRQGVADTQYF. CDR3 DNA: TGCAGTGCTAGAGATCGGCAGGGGGTAGCAGATACGCAGTATTTT.

The chain uses TRBV5-5 and TRBJ1-6, with D hard to call. The CDR3 loop spans 15 amino acids. Trimming shortened V by 4 bases and J by 9 bases, and 17 bases separated the two germline ends. Germline values: CDR1 SGHKS, CDR2 YYEKEE (reference sequence). The CDR3 sequence is CASSSGYFSGSPLHF. DNA for the CDR3: TGTGCCAGCAGCAGTGGTTACTTCTCTGGTTCACCCCTCCACTTT.

This clonotype was seen many times. The chain carries TRBV7-2 and TRBJ1-2; 8 positions match TRBD1. This CDR3 region has 16 residues. Germline V gene data show CDR1 as SGHTA and CDR2 as FQGNSA. V gave up 5 bases and J gave up 6 bases; unmatched junction bases: 14. DNA for the CDR3: TGTGCCAGCAGCGCCCCTGGAGGACAGGGAATCAATGGCTACACCTTC. It yields the protein CASSAPGGQGINGYTF.

This clonotype was detected many times. The V call is TRBV11-3, the J call TRBJ2-5, with D perhaps assigned TRBD1 or TRBD2 (6 bases each). This CDR3 spans 12 amino acids. In germline, CDR1 is SGHNT, CDR2 YENEEA. The ends were cut back, 4 bases at V and 7 bases at J, with 10 bases in the middle. The CDR3, as DNA: TGTGCCAGCAGCTGGGGGGCAGGGACCCAGTACTTC. Translated, it gives CASSWGAGTQYF.

In this sample, this clonotype turned up many times. V and J are TRBV5-1 and TRBJ2-3, with 14 bases fitting TRBD2. Germline V CDR1 and CDR2: SGHRS, YFSETQ. V lost 2 bases to trimming and J lost 3 bases; unmatched junction nucleotides: 14. The CDR3 totals 20 residues. This CDR3 is CASSLDITTGTSGRTDTQYF. CDR3 DNA: TGCGCCAGCAGCTTAGACATAACTACCGGGACTAGCGGGAGAACAGATACGCAGTATTTT. Complete variable domain (other parts from reference TRBV5-1 and TRBJ2-3): KAGVTQTPRYLIKTRGQQVTLSCSPISGHRSVSWYQQTPGQGLQFLFEYFSETQRNKGNFPGRFSGRQFSNSRSEMNVSTLELGDSALYLCASSLDITTGTSGRTDTQYFGPGTRLTVL.

The genes are TRBV5-1 and TRBJ2-1; 11 positions agree with TRBD2. The CDR3 runs to 17 residues. After removal of 6 bases from V and 5 bases from J, the junction contained 13 bases not matched to a gene. From germline, CDR1 is SGHRS and CDR2 YFSETQ. The CDR3 nucleotides read TGCGCCAGCACCACGGAGGTAGCGGGAGGGGCTAACAATGAGCAGTTCTTC. Protein sequence: CASTTEVAGGANNEQFF.

The V and J genes are TRBV9 and TRBJ2-3, with D possibly TRBD2 on 6 matching bases. V lost 0 bases, J lost 2 bases, and 10 bases lay in between. Germline V CDR1 and CDR2: SGDLS, YYNGEE. This CDR3 comprises 15 residues. In DNA, the CDR3 is TGTGCCAGCAGCGTAGAAGGGACTTCCACAGATACGCAGTATTTT. Translating gives CASSVEGTSTDTQYF.